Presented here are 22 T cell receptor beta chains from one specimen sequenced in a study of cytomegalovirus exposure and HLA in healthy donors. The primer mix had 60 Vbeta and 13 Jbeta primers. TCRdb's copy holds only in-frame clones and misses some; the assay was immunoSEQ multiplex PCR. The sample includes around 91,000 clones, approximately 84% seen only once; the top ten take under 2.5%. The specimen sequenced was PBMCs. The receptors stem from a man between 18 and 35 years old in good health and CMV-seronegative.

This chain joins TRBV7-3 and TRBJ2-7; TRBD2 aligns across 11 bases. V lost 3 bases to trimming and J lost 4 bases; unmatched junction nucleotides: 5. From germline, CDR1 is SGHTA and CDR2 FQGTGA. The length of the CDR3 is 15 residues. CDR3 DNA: TGTGCCAGCAGCTTCGCACTAGCGGGAGTGTACGAGCAGTACTTC. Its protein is CASSFALAGVYEQYF.

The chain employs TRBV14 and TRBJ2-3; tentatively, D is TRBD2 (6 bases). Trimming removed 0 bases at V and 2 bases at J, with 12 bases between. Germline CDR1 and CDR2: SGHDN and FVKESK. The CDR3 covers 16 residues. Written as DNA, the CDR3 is TGTGCCAGCAGCCAAGATGGGGGGACGGTCACAGATACGCAGTATTTT. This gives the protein CASSQDGGTVTDTQYF.

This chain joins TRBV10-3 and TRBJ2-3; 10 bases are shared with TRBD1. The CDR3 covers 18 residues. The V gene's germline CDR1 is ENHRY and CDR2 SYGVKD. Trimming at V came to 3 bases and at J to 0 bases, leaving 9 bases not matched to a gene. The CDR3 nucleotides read TGTGCCATCAGTGACCCAACCAGACAGGGGGCGAGCACAGATACGCAGTATTTT. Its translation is CAISDPTRQGASTDTQYF.

This CDR3 is CASRGLAGGDEQYF. The CDR3 DNA reads as TGTGCCAGTAGGGGACTAGCGGGAGGTGACGAGCAGTACTTC. The chain couples TRBV19 to TRBJ2-7; 15 nucleotides match TRBD2. With V trimmed by 6 bases and J by 5 bases, 2 bases remained unmatched. The CDR3 has 14 amino acids. Germline CDR1 is LNHDA and CDR2 is SQIVND (reference sequence).

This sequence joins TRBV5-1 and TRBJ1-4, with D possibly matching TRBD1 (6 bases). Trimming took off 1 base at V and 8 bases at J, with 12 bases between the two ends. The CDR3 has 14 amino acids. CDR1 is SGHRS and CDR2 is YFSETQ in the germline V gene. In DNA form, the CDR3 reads TGCGCCAGCAGCTTGTACAGGGCAGGAGAAAAACTGTTTTTT. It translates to CASSLYRAGEKLFF.

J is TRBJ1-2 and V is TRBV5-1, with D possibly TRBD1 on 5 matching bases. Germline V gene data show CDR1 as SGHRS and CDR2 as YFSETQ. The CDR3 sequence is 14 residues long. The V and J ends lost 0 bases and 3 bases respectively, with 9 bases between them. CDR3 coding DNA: TGCGCCAGCAGCTTGGGCCAGGGCGACTATGGCTACACCTTC. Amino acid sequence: CASSLGQGDYGYTF.

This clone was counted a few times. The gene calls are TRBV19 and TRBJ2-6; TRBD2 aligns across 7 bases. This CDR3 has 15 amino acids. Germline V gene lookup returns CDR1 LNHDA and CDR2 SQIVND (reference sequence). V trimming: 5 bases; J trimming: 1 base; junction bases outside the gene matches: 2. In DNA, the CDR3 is TGTGCCAGTAGTCCGCGGGGGTCTGGGGCCAACGTCCTGACTTTC. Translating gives CASSPRGSGANVLTF.

CDR3 protein: CASSTQGRGQFF. The CDR3 DNA reads as TGTGCCAGCAGCACACAGGGCCGAGGGCAGTTCTTC. This chain links TRBV28 with TRBJ2-1; D possibly corresponds to TRBD1 (6 bases). Trimming removed 6 bases from V and 12 bases from J, with 15 bases in between. CDR1 is MDHEN and CDR2 is SYDVKM in the germline V gene. This CDR3 region has 12 residues.

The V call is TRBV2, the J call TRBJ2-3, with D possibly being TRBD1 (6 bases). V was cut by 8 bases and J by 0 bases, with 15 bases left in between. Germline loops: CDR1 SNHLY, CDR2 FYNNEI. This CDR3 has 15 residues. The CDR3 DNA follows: TGTGCCAGCGGCGCCGGGACAACCAGCACAGATACGCAGTATTTT. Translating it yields CASGAGTTSTDTQYF.

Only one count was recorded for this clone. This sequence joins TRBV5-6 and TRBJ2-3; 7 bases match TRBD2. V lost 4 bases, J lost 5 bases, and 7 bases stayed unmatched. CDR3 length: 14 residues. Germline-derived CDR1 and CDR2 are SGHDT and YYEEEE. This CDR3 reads CASSQGRAQDTQYF. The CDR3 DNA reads TGTGCCAGCAGCCAAGGGAGGGCCCAAGATACGCAGTATTTT.

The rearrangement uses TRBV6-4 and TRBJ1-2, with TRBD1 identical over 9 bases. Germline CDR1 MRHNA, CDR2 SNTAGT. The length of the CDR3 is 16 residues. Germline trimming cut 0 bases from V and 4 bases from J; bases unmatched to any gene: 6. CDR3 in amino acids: CASSDSLGQGLYGYTF. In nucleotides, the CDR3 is TGTGCCAGCAGTGACTCCTTGGGACAGGGCCTCTATGGCTACACCTTC.

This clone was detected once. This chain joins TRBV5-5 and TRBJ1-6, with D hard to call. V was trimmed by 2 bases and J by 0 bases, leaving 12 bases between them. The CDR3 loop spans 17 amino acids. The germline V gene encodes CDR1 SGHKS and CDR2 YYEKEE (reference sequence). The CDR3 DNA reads TGTGCCAGCAGCTTTGGAGGGAGGAACTCCTATAATTCACCCCTCCACTTT. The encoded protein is CASSFGGRNSYNSPLHF.

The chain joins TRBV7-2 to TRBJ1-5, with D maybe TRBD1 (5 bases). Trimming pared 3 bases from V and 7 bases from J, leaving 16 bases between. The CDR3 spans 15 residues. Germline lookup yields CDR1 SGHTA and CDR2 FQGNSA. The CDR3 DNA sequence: TGTGCCAGCAGCTTCTCCGGCAGGGTAGACCAGCCCCAGCATTTT. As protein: CASSFSGRVDQPQHF.

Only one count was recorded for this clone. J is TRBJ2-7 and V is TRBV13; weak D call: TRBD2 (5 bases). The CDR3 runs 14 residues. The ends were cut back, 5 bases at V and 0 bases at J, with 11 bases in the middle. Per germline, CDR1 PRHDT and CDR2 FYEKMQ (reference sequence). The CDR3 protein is CASSRTVSSYEQYF. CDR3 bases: TGTGCCAGCAGCCGGACTGTAAGCTCCTACGAGCAGTACTTC.

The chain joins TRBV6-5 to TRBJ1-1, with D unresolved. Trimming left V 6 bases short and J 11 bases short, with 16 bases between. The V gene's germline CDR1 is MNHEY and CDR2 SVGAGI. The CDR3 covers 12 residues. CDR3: CASRPEMPPAFF. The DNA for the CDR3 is TGTGCCAGCAGGCCGGAGATGCCCCCGGCTTTCTTT.

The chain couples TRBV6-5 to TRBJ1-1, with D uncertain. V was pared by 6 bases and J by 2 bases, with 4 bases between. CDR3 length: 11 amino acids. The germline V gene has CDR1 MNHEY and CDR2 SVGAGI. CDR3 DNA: TGTGCCAGCAGCTCCAACACTGAAGCTTTCTTT. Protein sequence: CASSSNTEAFF.

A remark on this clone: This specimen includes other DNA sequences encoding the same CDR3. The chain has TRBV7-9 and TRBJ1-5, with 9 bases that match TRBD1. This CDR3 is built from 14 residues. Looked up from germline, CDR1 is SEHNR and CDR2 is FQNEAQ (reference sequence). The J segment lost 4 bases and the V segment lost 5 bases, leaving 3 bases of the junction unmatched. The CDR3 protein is CASSDGTGNQPQHF. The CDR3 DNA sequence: TGTGCCAGCAGCGACGGGACAGGGAATCAGCCCCAGCATTTT.

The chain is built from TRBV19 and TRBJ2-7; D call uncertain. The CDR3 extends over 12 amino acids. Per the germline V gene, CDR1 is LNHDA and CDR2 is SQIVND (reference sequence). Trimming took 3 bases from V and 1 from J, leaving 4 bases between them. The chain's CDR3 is CASSMASYEQYF. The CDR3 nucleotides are TGTGCCAGTAGTATGGCTTCCTACGAGCAGTACTTC.

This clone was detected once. The CDR3: CASSSGLAGVVEQYF. Here the CDR3 DNA reads TGTGCCAGCAGCTCGGGACTAGCGGGAGTGGTCGAGCAGTACTTC. The V gene is TRBV7-6, the J gene TRBJ2-7; 14 bases agree with TRBD2. Germline lookup yields CDR1 SGHVS and CDR2 FNYEAQ. CDR3 length: 15 residues. Trimming cost V 4 bases and J 6 bases; bases outside gene matches: 5.

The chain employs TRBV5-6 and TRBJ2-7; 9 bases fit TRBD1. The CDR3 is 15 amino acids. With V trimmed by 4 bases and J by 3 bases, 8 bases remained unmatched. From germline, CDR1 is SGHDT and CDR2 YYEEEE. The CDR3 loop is CASSRNPGQGYEQYF. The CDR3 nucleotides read TGTGCCAGCAGCCGGAACCCGGGACAGGGCTACGAGCAGTACTTC.

CDR3: CASSIEGAGNQPQHF. CDR3 coding DNA: TGTGCCAGTAGTATTGAGGGGGCCGGCAATCAGCCCCAGCATTTT. The chain is built from TRBV19 and TRBJ1-5; 7 bases match TRBD1. This CDR3 contains 15 residues. CDR1 LNHDA and CDR2 SQIVND come from the germline V gene (reference sequence). V gave up 3 bases and J gave up 2 bases; unmatched junction bases: 4.

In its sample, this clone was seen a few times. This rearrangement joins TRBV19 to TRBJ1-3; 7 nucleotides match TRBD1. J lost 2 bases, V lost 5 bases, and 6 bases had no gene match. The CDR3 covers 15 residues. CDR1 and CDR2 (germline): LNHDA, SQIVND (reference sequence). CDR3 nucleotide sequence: TGTGCCAGTAGTTCCCGACAGGGAACTGGAAACACCATATATTTT. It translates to CASSSRQGTGNTIYF.